This TCR beta chain was documented in a study of blood T cell repertoires in COVID-19. Background on the study: PBMCs, B-cell-depleted T cells, or T cells provided the cDNA or gDNA that made up the material.

V shed 5 bases, J shed 2 bases, and the junction held 12 bases outside the gene matches. The CDR3 consists of 16 residues. Germline V gives CDR1 MDHEN, CDR2 SYDVKM. In the original processing: Estimation of nucleated cell counts was performed using reference gene primer amplification. The table came from immunoSEQ multiplex PCR; TCRdb's copy has only in-frame clones and leaves some out. D and trimming come from the DNA, and the V and J calls and clone size come from that table. The sample yields 200,000 to 250,000 clones, around 80% seen once. The sample was peripheral blood. The sequence was collected from a woman aged 18-29 years with acute or convalescent COVID-19. This chain connects TRBV28 to TRBJ2-7; 7 positions agree with TRBD1. CDR3 protein: CASSHPHRGVAYEQYF. DNA of the CDR3: TGTGCCAGCAGTCACCCTCACAGGGGAGTAGCCTACGAGCAGTACTTC.